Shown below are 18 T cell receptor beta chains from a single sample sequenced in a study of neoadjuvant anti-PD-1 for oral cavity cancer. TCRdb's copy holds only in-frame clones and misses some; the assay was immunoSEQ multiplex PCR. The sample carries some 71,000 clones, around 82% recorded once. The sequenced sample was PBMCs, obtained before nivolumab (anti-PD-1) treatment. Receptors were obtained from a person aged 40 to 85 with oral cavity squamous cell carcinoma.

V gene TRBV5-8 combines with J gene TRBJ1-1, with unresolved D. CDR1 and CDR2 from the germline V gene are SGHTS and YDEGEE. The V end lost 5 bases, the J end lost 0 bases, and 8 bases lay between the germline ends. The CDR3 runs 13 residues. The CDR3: CASSRQVNTEAFF. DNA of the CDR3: TGTGCCAGCAGTAGGCAAGTGAACACTGAAGCTTTCTTT.

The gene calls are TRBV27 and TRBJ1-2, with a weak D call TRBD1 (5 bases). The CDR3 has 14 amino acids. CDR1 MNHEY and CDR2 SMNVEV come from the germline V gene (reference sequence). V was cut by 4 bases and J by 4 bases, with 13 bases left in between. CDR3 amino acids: CASSYQGWSYGYTF. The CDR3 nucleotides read TGTGCCAGCAGTTACCAGGGCTGGAGCTATGGCTACACCTTC.

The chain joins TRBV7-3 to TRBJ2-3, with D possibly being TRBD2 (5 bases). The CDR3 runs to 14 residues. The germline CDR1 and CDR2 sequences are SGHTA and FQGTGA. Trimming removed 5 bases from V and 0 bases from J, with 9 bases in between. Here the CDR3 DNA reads TGTGCCAGCAGCCCTGGACTGAGCACAGATACGCAGTATTTT. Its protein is CASSPGLSTDTQYF.

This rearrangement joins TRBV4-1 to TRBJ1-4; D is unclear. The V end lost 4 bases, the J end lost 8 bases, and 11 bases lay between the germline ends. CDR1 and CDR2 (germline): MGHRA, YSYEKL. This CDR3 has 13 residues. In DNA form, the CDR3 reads TGCGCCAGCAGCCCGGAAGGAGAGGAAAAACTGTTTTTT. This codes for CASSPEGEEKLFF.

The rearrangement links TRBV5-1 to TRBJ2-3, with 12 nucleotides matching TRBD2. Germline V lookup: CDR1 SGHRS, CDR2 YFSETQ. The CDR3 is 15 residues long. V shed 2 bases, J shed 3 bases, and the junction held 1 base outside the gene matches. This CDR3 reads CASSFLAGGTDTQYF. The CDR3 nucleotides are TGCGCCAGCAGCTTCCTAGCGGGGGGGACAGATACGCAGTATTTT.

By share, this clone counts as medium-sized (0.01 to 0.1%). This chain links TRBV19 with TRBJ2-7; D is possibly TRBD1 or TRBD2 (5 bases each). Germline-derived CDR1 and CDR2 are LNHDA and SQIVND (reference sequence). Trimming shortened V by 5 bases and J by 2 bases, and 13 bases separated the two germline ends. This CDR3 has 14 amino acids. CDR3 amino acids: CASSWGPRTYEQYF. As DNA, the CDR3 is TGTGCCAGTAGTTGGGGACCGAGGACCTACGAGCAGTACTTC.

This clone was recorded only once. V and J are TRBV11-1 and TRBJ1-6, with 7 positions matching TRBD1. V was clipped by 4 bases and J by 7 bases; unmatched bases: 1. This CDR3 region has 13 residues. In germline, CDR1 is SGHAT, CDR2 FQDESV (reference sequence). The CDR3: CASSWDSNSPLHF. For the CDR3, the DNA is TGTGCCAGCAGCTGGGACAGCAATTCACCCCTCCACTTT.

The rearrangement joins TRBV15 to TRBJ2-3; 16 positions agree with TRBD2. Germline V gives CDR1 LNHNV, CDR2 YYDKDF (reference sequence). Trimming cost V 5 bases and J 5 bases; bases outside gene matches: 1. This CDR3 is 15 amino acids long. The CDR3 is CATSGTSGRGDTQYF. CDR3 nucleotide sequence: TGTGCCACCAGCGGGACTAGCGGGAGGGGAGATACGCAGTATTTT. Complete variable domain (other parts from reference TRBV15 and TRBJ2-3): DAMVIQNPRYQVTQFGKPVTLSCSQTLNHNVMYWYQQKSSQAPKLLFHYYDKDFNNEADTPDNFQSRRPNTSFCFLDIRSPGLGDTAMYLCATSGTSGRGDTQYFGPGTRLTVL.

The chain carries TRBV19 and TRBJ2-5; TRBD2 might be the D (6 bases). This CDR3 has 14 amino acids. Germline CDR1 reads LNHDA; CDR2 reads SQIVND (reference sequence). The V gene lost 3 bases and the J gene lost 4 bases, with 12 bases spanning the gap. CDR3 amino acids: CASSMAGPIETQYF. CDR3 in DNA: TGTGCCAGTAGTATGGCGGGGCCGATAGAGACCCAGTACTTC.

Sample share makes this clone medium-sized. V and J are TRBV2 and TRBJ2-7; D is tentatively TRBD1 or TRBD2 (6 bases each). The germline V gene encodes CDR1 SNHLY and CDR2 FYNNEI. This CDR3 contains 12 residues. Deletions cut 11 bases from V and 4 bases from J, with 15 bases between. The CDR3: CAAGARGYEQYF. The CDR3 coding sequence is TGTGCCGCAGGGGCGCGGGGATACGAGCAGTACTTC.

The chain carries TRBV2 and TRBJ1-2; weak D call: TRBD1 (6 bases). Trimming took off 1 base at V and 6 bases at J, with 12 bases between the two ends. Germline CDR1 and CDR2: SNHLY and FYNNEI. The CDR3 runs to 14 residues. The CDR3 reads CASSEERGRDGYTF. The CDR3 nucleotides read TGTGCCAGCAGTGAAGAGAGGGGGAGGGATGGCTACACCTTC.

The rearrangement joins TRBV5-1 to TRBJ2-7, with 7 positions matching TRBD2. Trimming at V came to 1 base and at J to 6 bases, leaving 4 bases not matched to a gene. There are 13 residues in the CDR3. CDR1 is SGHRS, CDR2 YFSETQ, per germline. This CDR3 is CASSLRLAGEQYF. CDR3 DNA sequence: TGCGCCAGCAGCTTGAGACTAGCTGGCGAGCAGTACTTC.

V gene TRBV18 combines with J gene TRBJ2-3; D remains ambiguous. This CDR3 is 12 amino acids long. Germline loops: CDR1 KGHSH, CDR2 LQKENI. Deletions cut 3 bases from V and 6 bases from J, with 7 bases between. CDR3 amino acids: CASSPVRDTQYF. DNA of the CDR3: TGTGCCAGCTCACCGGTCCGGGATACGCAGTATTTT.

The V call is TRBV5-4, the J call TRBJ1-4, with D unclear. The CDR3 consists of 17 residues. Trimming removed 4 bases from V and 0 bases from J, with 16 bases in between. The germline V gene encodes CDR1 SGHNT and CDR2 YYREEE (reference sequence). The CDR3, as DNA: TGTGCCAGCAGCGCCGGCTTGGCAGGTTCAACTAATGAAAAACTGTTTTTT. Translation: CASSAGLAGSTNEKLFF.

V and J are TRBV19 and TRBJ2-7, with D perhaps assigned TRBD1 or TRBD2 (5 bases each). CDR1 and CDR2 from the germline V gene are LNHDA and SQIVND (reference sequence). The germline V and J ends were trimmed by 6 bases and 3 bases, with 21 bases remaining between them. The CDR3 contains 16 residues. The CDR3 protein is CASRPRGEDFLYEQYF. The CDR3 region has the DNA TGTGCCAGTAGACCGAGGGGAGAGGACTTTCTCTACGAGCAGTACTTC.

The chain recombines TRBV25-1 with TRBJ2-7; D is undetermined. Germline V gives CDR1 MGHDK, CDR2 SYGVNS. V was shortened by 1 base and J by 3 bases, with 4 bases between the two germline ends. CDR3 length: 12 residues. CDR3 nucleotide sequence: TGTGCCAGCAGTGAATCAGGCTACGAGCAGTACTTC. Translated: CASSESGYEQYF.

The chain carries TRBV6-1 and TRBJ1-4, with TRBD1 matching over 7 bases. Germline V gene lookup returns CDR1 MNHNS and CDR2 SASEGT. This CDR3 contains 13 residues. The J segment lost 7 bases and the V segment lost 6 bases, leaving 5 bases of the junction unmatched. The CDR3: CASSGQEAEKLFF. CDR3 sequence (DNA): TGTGCCAGCAGCGGACAGGAGGCTGAAAAACTGTTTTTT.

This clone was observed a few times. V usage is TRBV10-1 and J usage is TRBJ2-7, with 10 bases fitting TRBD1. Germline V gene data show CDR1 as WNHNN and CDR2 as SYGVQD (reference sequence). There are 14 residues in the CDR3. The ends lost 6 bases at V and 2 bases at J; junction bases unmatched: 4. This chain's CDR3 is CASSRDRGTYEQYF. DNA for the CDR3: TGCGCCAGCAGCCGGGACAGGGGAACCTACGAGCAGTACTTC.